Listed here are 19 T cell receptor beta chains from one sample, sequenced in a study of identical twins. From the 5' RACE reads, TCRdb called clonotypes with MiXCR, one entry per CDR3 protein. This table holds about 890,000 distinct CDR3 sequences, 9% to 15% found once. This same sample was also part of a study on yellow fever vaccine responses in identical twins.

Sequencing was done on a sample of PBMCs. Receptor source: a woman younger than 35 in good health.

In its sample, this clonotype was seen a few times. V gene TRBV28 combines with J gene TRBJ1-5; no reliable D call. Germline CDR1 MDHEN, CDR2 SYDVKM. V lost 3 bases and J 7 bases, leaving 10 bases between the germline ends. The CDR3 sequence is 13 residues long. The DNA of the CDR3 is TGTGCCAGCAGTTTCCGTCAGAGGCAGCCCCAGCATTTT. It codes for CASSFRQRQPQHF. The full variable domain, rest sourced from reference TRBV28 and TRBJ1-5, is DVKVTQSSRYLVKRTGEKVFLECVQDMDHENMFWYRQDPGLGLRLIYFSYDVKMKEKGDIPEGYSVSREKKERFSLILESASTNQTSMYLCASSFRQRQPQHFGDGTRLSIL.

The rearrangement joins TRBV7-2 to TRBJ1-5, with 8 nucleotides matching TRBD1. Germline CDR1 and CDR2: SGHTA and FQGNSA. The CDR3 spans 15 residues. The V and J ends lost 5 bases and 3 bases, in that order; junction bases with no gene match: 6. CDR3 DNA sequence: TGTGCCAGCAGCCGGGACAGGAGTCCCAATCAGCCCCAGCATTTT. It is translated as CASSRDRSPNQPQHF.

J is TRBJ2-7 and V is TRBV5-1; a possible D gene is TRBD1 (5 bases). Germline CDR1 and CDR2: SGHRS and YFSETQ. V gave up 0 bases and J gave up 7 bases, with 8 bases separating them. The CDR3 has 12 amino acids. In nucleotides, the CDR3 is TGCGCCAGCAGCTTGGACTGGACAGAGCAGTACTTC. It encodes CASSLDWTEQYF.

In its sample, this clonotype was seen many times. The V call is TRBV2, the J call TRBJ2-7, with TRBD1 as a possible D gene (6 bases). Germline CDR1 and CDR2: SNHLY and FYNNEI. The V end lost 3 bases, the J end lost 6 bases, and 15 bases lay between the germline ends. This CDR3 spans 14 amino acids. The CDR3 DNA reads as TGTGCCAGCAGTGAGGGGGCCTATCAGGGCGAGCAGTACTTC. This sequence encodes CASSEGAYQGEQYF.

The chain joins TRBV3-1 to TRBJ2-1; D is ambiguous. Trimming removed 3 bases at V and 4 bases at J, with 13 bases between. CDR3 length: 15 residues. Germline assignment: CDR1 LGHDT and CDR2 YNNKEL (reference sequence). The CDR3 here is CASSQTMDGYNEQFF. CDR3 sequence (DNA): TGTGCCAGCAGCCAGACAATGGACGGGTACAATGAGCAGTTCTTC.

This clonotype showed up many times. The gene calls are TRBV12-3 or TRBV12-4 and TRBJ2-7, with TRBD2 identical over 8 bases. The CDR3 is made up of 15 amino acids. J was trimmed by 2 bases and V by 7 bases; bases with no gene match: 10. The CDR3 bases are TGTGCCAGCAACCAAAGCGGGGGCCGGGCCTACGAGCAGTACTTC. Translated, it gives CASNQSGGRAYEQYF.

As DNA, the CDR3 is TGTGCCAGCAGCCTTGACACGCTCGGCTACACCTTC. Its protein is CASSLDTLGYTF. The V and J genes are TRBV12-3 or TRBV12-4 and TRBJ1-2; D is uncertain. The CDR3 is 12 amino acids. V was cut by 6 bases and J by 8 bases, with 13 bases left in between.

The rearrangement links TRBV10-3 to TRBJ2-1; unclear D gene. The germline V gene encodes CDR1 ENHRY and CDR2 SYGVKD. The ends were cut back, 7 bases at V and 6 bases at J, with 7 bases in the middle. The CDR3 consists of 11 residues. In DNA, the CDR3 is TGTGCCATCAATTTTTCCAATGAGCAGTTCTTC. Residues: CAINFSNEQFF.

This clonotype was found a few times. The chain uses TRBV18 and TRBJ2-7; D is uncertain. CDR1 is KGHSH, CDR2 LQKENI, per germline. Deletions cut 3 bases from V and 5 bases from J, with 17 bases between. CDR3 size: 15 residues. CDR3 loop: CASSPRFAPLDEQYF. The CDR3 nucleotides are TGTGCCAGCTCACCCCGTTTTGCTCCTTTGGACGAGCAGTACTTC.

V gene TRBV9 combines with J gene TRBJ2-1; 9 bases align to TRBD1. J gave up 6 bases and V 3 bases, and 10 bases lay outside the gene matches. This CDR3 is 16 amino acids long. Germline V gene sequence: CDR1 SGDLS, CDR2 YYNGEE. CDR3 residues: CASSAYPGQGSNEQFF. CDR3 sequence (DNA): TGTGCCAGCAGCGCGTACCCGGGACAGGGTTCCAATGAGCAGTTCTTC.

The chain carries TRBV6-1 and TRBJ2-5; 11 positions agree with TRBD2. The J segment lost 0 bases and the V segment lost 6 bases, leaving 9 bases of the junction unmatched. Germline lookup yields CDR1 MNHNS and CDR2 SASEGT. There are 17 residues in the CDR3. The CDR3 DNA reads TGTGCCAGCAGCCAAGGTGGACTAGCGGGCCACCAAGAGACCCAGTACTTC. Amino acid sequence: CASSQGGLAGHQETQYF.

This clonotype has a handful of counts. In nucleotides, the CDR3 is TGTGCCAGCAGTTTCCGGGCCCAGGGACTCGAGCAGTACTTC. It is translated as CASSFRAQGLEQYF. The chain combines TRBV12-3 or TRBV12-4 with TRBJ2-7, with D maybe TRBD2 (6 bases). The germline V and J ends were trimmed by 3 bases and 6 bases, with 15 bases remaining between them. The CDR3 length is 14 residues.

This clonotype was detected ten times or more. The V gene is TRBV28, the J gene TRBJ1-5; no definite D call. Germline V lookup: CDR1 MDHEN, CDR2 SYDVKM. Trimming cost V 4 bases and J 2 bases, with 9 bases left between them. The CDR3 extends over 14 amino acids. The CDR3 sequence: CASSSPVGNQPQHF. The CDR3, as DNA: TGTGCCAGCAGTTCCCCTGTTGGCAATCAGCCCCAGCATTTT. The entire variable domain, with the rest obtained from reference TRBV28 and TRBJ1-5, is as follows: DVKVTQSSRYLVKRTGEKVFLECVQDMDHENMFWYRQDPGLGLRLIYFSYDVKMKEKGDIPEGYSVSREKKERFSLILESASTNQTSMYLCASSSPVGNQPQHFGDGTRLSIL.

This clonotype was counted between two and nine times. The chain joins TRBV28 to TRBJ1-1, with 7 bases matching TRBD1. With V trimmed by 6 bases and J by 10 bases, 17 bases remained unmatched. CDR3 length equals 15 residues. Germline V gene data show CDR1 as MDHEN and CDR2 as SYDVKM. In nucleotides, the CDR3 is TGTGCCAGCAGCCCCGCGGGCGGAGGGGGCCACGGAGCTTTCTTT. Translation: CASSPAGGGGHGAFF. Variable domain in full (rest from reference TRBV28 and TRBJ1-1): DVKVTQSSRYLVKRTGEKVFLECVQDMDHENMFWYRQDPGLGLRLIYFSYDVKMKEKGDIPEGYSVSREKKERFSLILESASTNQTSMYLCASSPAGGGGHGAFFGQGTRLTVV.

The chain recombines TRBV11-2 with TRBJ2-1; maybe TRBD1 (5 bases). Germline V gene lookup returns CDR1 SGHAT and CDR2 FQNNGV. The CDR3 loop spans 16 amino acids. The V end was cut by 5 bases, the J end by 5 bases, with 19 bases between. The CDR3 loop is CASSPRSVGADNEQFF. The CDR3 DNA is TGTGCCAGCAGCCCCCGAAGCGTTGGGGCGGACAATGAGCAGTTCTTC.

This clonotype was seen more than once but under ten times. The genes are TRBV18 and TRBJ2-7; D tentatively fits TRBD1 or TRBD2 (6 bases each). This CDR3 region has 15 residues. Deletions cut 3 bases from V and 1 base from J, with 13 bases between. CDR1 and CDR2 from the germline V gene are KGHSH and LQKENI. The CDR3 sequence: CASSPFGGGSYEQYF. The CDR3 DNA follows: TGTGCCAGCTCACCTTTTGGAGGGGGGTCCTACGAGCAGTACTTC. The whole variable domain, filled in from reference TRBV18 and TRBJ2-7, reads NAGVMQNPRHLVRRRGQEARLRCSPMKGHSHVYWYRQLPEEGLKFMVYLQKENIIDESGMPKERFSAEFPKEGPSILRIQQVVRGDSAAYFCASSPFGGGSYEQYFGPGTRLTVT.

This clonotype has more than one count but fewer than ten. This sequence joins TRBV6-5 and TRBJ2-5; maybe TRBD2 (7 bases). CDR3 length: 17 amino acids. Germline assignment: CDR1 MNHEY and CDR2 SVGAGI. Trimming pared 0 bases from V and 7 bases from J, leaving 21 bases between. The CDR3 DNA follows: TGTGCCAGCAGTTACTCAATATATCGGGGGGCGCAGGGGACCCAGTACTTC. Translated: CASSYSIYRGAQGTQYF.

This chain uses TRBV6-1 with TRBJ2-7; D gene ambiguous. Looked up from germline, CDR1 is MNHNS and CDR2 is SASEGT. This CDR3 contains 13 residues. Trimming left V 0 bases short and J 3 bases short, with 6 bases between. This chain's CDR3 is CASSEARLYEQYF. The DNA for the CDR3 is TGTGCCAGCAGTGAAGCAAGGCTCTACGAGCAGTACTTC.

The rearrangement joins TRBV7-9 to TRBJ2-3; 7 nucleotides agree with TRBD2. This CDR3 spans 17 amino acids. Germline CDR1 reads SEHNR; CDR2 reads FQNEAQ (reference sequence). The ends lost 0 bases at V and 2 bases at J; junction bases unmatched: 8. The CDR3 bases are TGTGCCAGCAGCTTAGCGATGTCTAGCGGTACCACAGATACGCAGTATTTT. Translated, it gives CASSLAMSSGTTDTQYF.